This note documents a single T cell receptor (beta chain) sequence. The protocol was immunoSEQ multiplex PCR, while the TCRdb copy is restricted to in-frame clones and leaves out a portion. The sample lists 75,000 to 90,000 clones; about 92% were seen once. Germline CDR1 reads MDHEN; CDR2 reads SYDVKM. The V and J ends lost 3 bases and 5 bases, in that order; junction bases with no gene match: 4. The CDR3 runs 14 residues. The entry originates in a study of technical replicates of blood from a few donors. The source is a human donor in good health. This rearrangement joins TRBV28 to TRBJ1-3; 7 nucleotides match TRBD1. Sequenced sample: T cells isolated from PBMCs. The CDR3 protein is CASSLAGGRNTIYF. CDR3 in DNA: TGTGCCAGCAGTTTGGCAGGGGGAAGAAACACCATATATTTT. Combining the CDR3 with reference TRBV28 and TRBJ1-3 gives the whole variable domain DVKVTQSSRYLVKRTGEKVFLECVQDMDHENMFWYRQDPGLGLRLIYFSYDVKMKEKGDIPEGYSVSREKKERFSLILESASTNQTSMYLCASSLAGGRNTIYFGEGSWLTVV.